The entry below gives a single T cell receptor beta chain sequence along with its context. Alopecia areata patients provided lesional scalp punch biopsies and peripheral blood. These data originate in a study of CD8+ T cells in alopecia areata. This CDR3 is 15 amino acids long. Germline loops: CDR1 MGHDK, CDR2 SYGVNS. Trimming stripped 0 bases from V and 7 bases from J, with 12 bases between. Sequencing templates came from extracted RNA that was reverse transcribed into cDNA. Method: immunoSEQ multiplex PCR; TCRdb's copy keeps in-frame clones and lacks some. The sample lists 60,000 to 70,000 clones; about half were seen once.

The chain links TRBV25-1 to TRBJ1-4, with D perhaps matching TRBD1 (5 bases). The clonotype was recovered from a human donor with alopecia areata. This specimen consisted of CD8+ T cells sorted from blood, obtained at week 0. The CDR3 protein is CASSEYWQGSEKLFF. DNA for the CDR3: TGTGCCAGCAGTGAATATTGGCAGGGCAGTGAAAAACTGTTTTTT.